The 29 T cell receptor beta chains listed next were all sequenced from one sample in a study of tumor-infiltrating lymphocytes in primary liver carcinoma. TCR beta cDNA came from roughly 0.45 ug total RNA, primed with a constant-region primer. Libraries covering TCR beta were generated through three nested multiplex PCR rounds (using a slightly modified ARM-PCR). Two initial PCR rounds of approximately 10 cycles each paired TRBV1-TRBV30 forward primers with a C-beta reverse primer. TCRdb fed the multiplex PCR reads into MiXCR, producing one record per CDR3 protein. The table lists hundreds of thousands of distinct CDR3 sequences, almost 60% of them singletons. The blood RNA (from unsorted whole blood) was obtained, and germline DNA was also extracted. Sequenced sample: peripheral blood. These receptors all stem from a woman in her thirties with primary liver carcinoma and hepatitis B virus infection.

In its sample, this clonotype was seen many times. The chain couples TRBV5-1 to TRBJ1-6; D is uncertain. Germline loops: CDR1 SGHRS, CDR2 YFSETQ. Trimming stripped 3 bases from V and 9 bases from J, with 10 bases between. The CDR3 spans 13 residues. CDR3 sequence: CASSSEISSPLHF. The CDR3 nucleotides read TGCGCCAGCAGCTCGGAAATCAGTTCACCCCTCCACTTT.

Comment on this clonotype: Since a much larger clone is just one base distant, this may be a read error. V gene TRBV6-5 combines with J gene TRBJ1-2; D remains unclear. The CDR3 loop spans 14 amino acids. Germline-derived CDR1 and CDR2 are MNHEY and SVGAGI. The V end was cut by 8 bases, the J end by 4 bases, with 17 bases between. For the CDR3, the DNA is TGTGCCAGCGGTAGATCCGACGGTGCCTATGGCTACACCTTC. Translated, it gives CASGRSDGAYGYTF.

This clonotype was seen at least ten times. The chain combines TRBV6-1 with TRBJ2-3; 13 bases line up with TRBD2. The CDR3 is made up of 17 amino acids. Per the germline V gene, CDR1 is MNHNS and CDR2 is SASEGT. V shed 7 bases and J 1 base; nucleotides not matched to a gene: 8. CDR3 loop: CASTLIGLAGGTDTQYF. For the CDR3, the DNA is TGTGCCAGCACCCTTATTGGACTAGCGGGGGGCACAGATACGCAGTATTTT.

This clonotype was observed a single time. Compared with germline, one end of the junction differs, possibly owing to a read error. This chain connects TRBV7-9 to TRBJ2-7; unclear D gene. CDR1 and CDR2 from the germline V gene are SEHNR and FQNEAQ (reference sequence). The CDR3 has 16 residues. In DNA, the CDR3 is TGTGCCAGCAGCTTAGTCCCCTCAGTCACGACCTACGAGCATTACTTC. Translation: CASSLVPSVTTYEHYF.

This clonotype was counted ten times or more. The rearrangement uses TRBV5-5 and TRBJ2-3; D unclear. CDR3 length: 13 amino acids. Germline V CDR1 and CDR2: SGHKS, YYEKEE (reference sequence). V was shortened by 3 bases and J by 2 bases, with 7 bases between the two germline ends. As DNA, the CDR3 is TGTGCCAGCAGCTCCGGATTCACAGATACGCAGTATTTT. Its translation is CASSSGFTDTQYF.

This clonotype was counted at least ten times. The chain employs TRBV11-1 and TRBJ1-4, with D perhaps matching TRBD1 (6 bases). Per the germline V gene, CDR1 is SGHAT and CDR2 is FQDESV (reference sequence). CDR3 size: 13 residues. V shed 5 bases and J shed 4 bases, with 8 bases lying between them. The CDR3 DNA reads as TGTGCCAGCAGCAAGGGACATAATGAAAAACTGTTTTTT. Translated: CASSKGHNEKLFF.

The CDR3 loop reads CASSYTNGRADKNIQYF. The CDR3 nucleotides are TGTGCCAGCAGTTACACTAACGGGAGGGCCGACAAAAACATTCAGTACTTC. The gene calls are TRBV6-2 or TRBV6-3 and TRBJ2-4; 8 nucleotides match TRBD2. The germline CDR1 and CDR2 sequences are MNHEY and SVGEGT. This CDR3 region has 17 residues. With 2 bases clipped from V and 3 bases from J, the junction kept 9 bases outside the gene matches.

This clonotype was counted a few times. The J gene is TRBJ2-3, the V gene TRBV5-1; perhaps TRBD2 as D (5 bases). Germline-derived CDR1 and CDR2 are SGHRS and YFSETQ. CDR3 length equals 14 residues. V lost 6 bases and J lost 6, with 17 bases in between. The DNA for the CDR3 is TGCGCCAGCAAATTGCTGACTTTAGCGGATACGCAGTATTTT. Translating gives CASKLLTLADTQYF.

This chain uses TRBV28 with TRBJ2-7; tentative D call: TRBD2 (5 bases). From germline, CDR1 is MDHEN and CDR2 SYDVKM. Trimming pared 2 bases from V and 7 bases from J, leaving 9 bases between. The CDR3 consists of 12 residues. The chain's CDR3 is CASSLLATEQYF. The DNA of the CDR3 is TGTGCCAGCAGTTTACTAGCCACGGAGCAGTACTTC. Based on the CDR3 plus reference TRBV28 and TRBJ2-7, the full variable domain is DVKVTQSSRYLVKRTGEKVFLECVQDMDHENMFWYRQDPGLGLRLIYFSYDVKMKEKGDIPEGYSVSREKKERFSLILESASTNQTSMYLCASSLLATEQYFGPGTRLTVT.

On this clonotype itself: Just one base apart from a much larger clone, this may be a read error. The rearrangement uses TRBV29-1 and TRBJ1-2; D uncertain. CDR1 and CDR2 from the germline V gene are SQVTM and ANQGSEA. The CDR3 length is 11 residues. Trimming pared 4 bases from V and 4 bases from J, leaving 7 bases between. The CDR3, as DNA: TGCAGCGTTGTCGGGAGCTATGGCTACACCTTC. Its translation: CSVVGSYGYTF.

This clonotype was seen only a few times. A much larger clone differs from this one at a single base, so this may be a read error. V usage is TRBV6-5 and J usage is TRBJ1-6; D not certain. The CDR3 consists of 14 residues. Germline loops: CDR1 MNHEY, CDR2 SVGAGI. Trimming stripped 8 bases from V and 9 bases from J, with 17 bases between. In DNA, the CDR3 is TGTGCCAGCCAACATAAGAACCCGATTTCACCCCTCCACTTT. It translates to CASQHKNPISPLHF.

Details on this clonotype: A read error may explain this, as a much larger clone is one base away. The CDR3 sequence is CASSPEPLAGEGGQFF. CDR3 sequence (DNA): TGTGCCAGCAGCCCAGAACCTCTAGCGGGAGAGGGTGGGCAGTTCTTC. The chain joins TRBV4-2 to TRBJ2-1; 10 bases align to TRBD2. V lost 4 bases to trimming and J lost 12 bases; unmatched junction nucleotides: 15. Germline V gives CDR1 LGHNA, CDR2 YNFKEQ. There are 16 residues in the CDR3.

As concerns this clonotype: It may be a read error: a sequence one base away is much more abundant. The rearrangement uses TRBV4-1 and TRBJ2-2, with D possibly TRBD2 on 6 matching bases. The germline V gene encodes CDR1 MGHRA and CDR2 YSYEKL. There are 14 residues in the CDR3. V lost 8 bases and J lost 4, with 14 bases in between. CDR3 region: CASGLGLGTGELFF. In nucleotides, the CDR3 is TGCGCCAGCGGCCTGGGACTGGGCACCGGGGAGCTGTTTTTT.

With regard to this clonotype: Its ends do not fully match the called genes, so a read error is possible. The rearrangement joins TRBV11-2 to TRBJ2-3, with D perhaps matching TRBD2 (5 bases). CDR1 SGHAT and CDR2 FQNNGV come from the germline V gene. CDR3 length: 15 residues. For the CDR3, the DNA is TGTACCAGCGGCCTCTCGAGCCAGGACCTTCATACGCAGTATTTT. Translating it yields CTSGLSSQDLHTQYF.

The chain couples TRBV7-2 to TRBJ2-1, with TRBD1 matching over 12 bases. Per germline, CDR1 SGHTA and CDR2 FQGNSA. Trimming took 5 bases from V and 8 from J; bases not matched to a gene: 10. The CDR3 is 16 amino acids. In nucleotides, the CDR3 is TGTGCCAGCAGCCAGTCCCCGGGACAGGGGGCCGATGAGCAGTTCTTC. Amino acids: CASSQSPGQGADEQFF.

This clonotype was counted many times. This chain links TRBV4-3 with TRBJ2-1; D may be TRBD2 (5 bases). V was trimmed by 1 base and J by 9 bases, leaving 13 bases between them. CDR1 and CDR2 from the germline V gene are LGHNA and YSLEER. The length of the CDR3 is 14 residues. The CDR3 reads CASSQGEIGSEQFF. CDR3 coding DNA: TGCGCCAGCAGCCAAGGCGAAATAGGGAGTGAGCAGTTCTTC.

This clonotype was observed at least ten times. The chain's CDR3 is CASSPGTSANNEQFF. CDR3 DNA sequence: TGTGCCAGCAGCCCCGGGACTAGCGCTAACAATGAGCAGTTCTTC. The genes are TRBV11-3 and TRBJ2-1; 10 positions match TRBD2. In germline, CDR1 is SGHNT, CDR2 YENEEA. The CDR3 runs to 15 residues. V lost 5 bases to trimming and J lost 5 bases; unmatched junction nucleotides: 6.

This clonotype was seen a few times. The chain joins TRBV4-2 to TRBJ2-4; unclear D gene. CDR3 length: 18 residues. V was pared by 2 bases and J by 3 bases, with 20 bases between. Germline V gene data show CDR1 as LGHNA and CDR2 as YNFKEQ. The CDR3 loop reads CASSQTMSLGRGKNIQYF. DNA for the CDR3: TGTGCCAGCAGCCAAACGATGAGTCTCGGGCGCGGCAAAAACATTCAGTACTTC.

A note on this clonotype: It may be a read error: a sequence one base away is much more abundant. V usage is TRBV29-1 and J usage is TRBJ1-5; TRBD1 aligns across 9 bases. Germline CDR1 and CDR2: SQVTM and ANQGSEA. The CDR3 sequence is 17 residues long. CDR3: CSVPGTGPTYSDQPQHF. CDR3 nucleotide sequence: TGCAGCGTTCCCGGGACAGGGCCCACATATAGCGATCAGCCCCAGCATTTT. Filled out from reference TRBV29-1 and TRBJ1-5, the complete variable domain reads SAVISQKPSRDICQRGTSLTIQCQVDSQVTMMFWYRQQPGQSLTLIATANQGSEATYESGFVIDKFPISRPNLTFSTLTVSNMSPEDSSIYLCSVPGTGPTYSDQPQHFGDGTRLSIL.

A note on this clonotype: One junction end disagrees with the germline gene, perhaps due to a read error. V and J are TRBV12-3 or TRBV12-4 and TRBJ2-6; D uncertain. This CDR3 has 16 residues. The CDR3 DNA sequence: TGTACCAGCAGTTTATACGGCCCCTCTGGGGCCAACGTCCTGACTTTC. Translated: CTSSLYGPSGANVLTF.

As regards this clonotype: One junction end does not reproduce the germline sequence, and a read error may be involved. The rearrangement uses TRBV11-2 and TRBJ2-1; D perhaps matches TRBD2 (5 bases). Germline assignment: CDR1 SGHAT and CDR2 FQNNGV. This CDR3 contains 16 residues. The CDR3 protein is CASSFYGGSSYDEQFF. As DNA, the CDR3 is TGTGCCAGCAGCTTTTATGGTGGGAGCTCCTACGATGAGCAGTTCTTC.

A few counts support this clonotype. The chain links TRBV6-5 to TRBJ1-2, with D perhaps TRBD1 (6 bases). The CDR3 covers 11 residues. Trimming cost V 6 bases and J 13 bases, with 15 bases left between them. Germline CDR1 and CDR2: MNHEY and SVGAGI. CDR3 sequence: CASRDRTVPTF. The CDR3 DNA sequence: TGTGCCAGCAGGGACCGGACAGTGCCCACCTTC.

Turning to this clonotype: The junction shows a germline mismatch at one end, possibly a read error. V is TRBV5-1 and J is TRBJ2-7, with D perhaps matching TRBD1 or TRBD2 (5 bases each). The length of the CDR3 is 12 residues. The germline V gene encodes CDR1 SGHRS and CDR2 YFSETQ. The CDR3 region has the DNA TGCGCCAGCGGCCGAGGGGCCTACGAGCTGTACTTC. This translates into CASGRGAYELYF. Together with reference TRBV5-1 and TRBJ2-7, the CDR3 gives the full variable domain: KAGVTQTPRYLIKTRGQQVTLSCSPISGHRSVSWYQQTPGQGLQFLFEYFSETQRNKGNFPGRFSGRQFSNSRSEMNVSTLELGDSALYLCASGRGAYELYFGPGTRLTVT.

The CDR3 loop reads CASSQGGGDTEAFF. The CDR3, as DNA: TGCGCCAGCAGCCAAGGAGGGGGGGACACTGAAGCTTTCTTT. The chain combines TRBV4-1 with TRBJ1-1, with D maybe TRBD1 (6 bases). From germline, CDR1 is MGHRA and CDR2 YSYEKL. Trimming removed 1 base at V and 3 bases at J, with 9 bases between. CDR3 length: 14 residues.

Worth noting for this clonotype: Given a much more abundant clone one base away, this may be a read error. The genes are TRBV14 and TRBJ2-6; the D is unclear. The CDR3 has 13 amino acids. CDR1 is SGHDN, CDR2 FVKESK, per germline. Written as DNA, the CDR3 is TGTGCCAGCAGCCGCCCTGGGACCAACGTCCTGACTTTC. It is translated as CASSRPGTNVLTF.

The table lists this clonotype with a count of one. The junction departs from germline at one end; a sequencing error may be responsible. The chain recombines TRBV7-9 with TRBJ2-7; 11 bases fit TRBD2. CDR1 and CDR2 (germline): SEHNR, FQNEAQ (reference sequence). The CDR3 has 15 amino acids. The chain's CDR3 is CASSWGLADHYEKYF. The CDR3 DNA is TGTGCCAGCAGCTGGGGACTAGCGGATCACTACGAGAAGTACTTC.

The V gene is TRBV6-5, the J gene TRBJ1-3, with D perhaps TRBD1 (5 bases). Germline CDR1 MNHEY, CDR2 SVGAGI. This CDR3 spans 16 amino acids. V lost 0 bases and J 2 bases, leaving 11 bases between the germline ends. CDR3 nucleotide sequence: TGTGCCAGCAGTTACTCGTCGGGACCAGCTGGAAACACCATATATTTT. This translates into CASSYSSGPAGNTIYF.

The J gene is TRBJ1-5, the V gene TRBV12-3 or TRBV12-4; D is unresolved. The CDR3 has 12 amino acids. Trimming took off 3 bases at V and 11 bases at J, with 11 bases between the two ends. The CDR3 region has the DNA TGTGCCAGCAGTTTTGCAGTGTGGGCCCAGCATTTT. Translating it yields CASSFAVWAQHF.

For this clonotype: A much larger clonotype is one base distant, so this may be a read error. This chain joins TRBV12-3 or TRBV12-4 and TRBJ2-1; the D gene could be TRBD1 or TRBD2 (5 bases each). CDR3 length: 13 amino acids. This chain's CDR3 is CASSSGPYNGQFF. CDR3 bases: TGTGCCAGCAGTTCGGGACCTTACAATGGGCAGTTCTTC.